Listed here is a single T cell receptor beta chain. The sample comes from a study of blood T cell repertoires in COVID-19. Overall study: Samples of COVID-19 (acute and convalescent) were obtained from the United States, Italy and Spain. PBMCs, B-cell-depleted T cells, or T cells provided the cDNA or gDNA that made up the material.

In the authors' workflow: Reference gene primer amplification gave nucleated cell count estimates. Libraries were prepared by immunoSEQ multiplex PCR; TCRdb keeps only in-frame clonotypes and omits some of them. V, J and clone size are those of that table, while D and trimming were read from the DNA. This sample yields some 300,000 clones, of which roughly 87% are seen a single time; about 2% belongs to the top ten. The CDR3 loop spans 16 amino acids. The ends lost 4 bases at V and 4 bases at J; junction bases unmatched: 7. The germline V gene encodes CDR1 SGHRS and CDR2 YFSETQ. The J gene is TRBJ2-2, the V gene TRBV5-1, with TRBD1 identical over 10 bases. The sequence came from a man between 18 and 29 years old with active or convalescent COVID-19. The sample consisted of peripheral blood. CDR3 nucleotides: TGCGCCAGCAGCGAATGGACAGGGGGTTCCACCGGGGAGCTGTTTTTT. Its translation is CASSEWTGGSTGELFF.